The 25 T cell receptor beta chains listed next were all sequenced from one sample in a study of response to subunit inactivated influenza vaccine. TCRdb passed the RT-PCR reads through MiXCR, listing each CDR3 protein once. This sample has 550,000 to 600,000 distinct CDR3 sequences, with roughly 10% found just once. Sequencing used PBMCs from blood, obtained on the day of vaccination. Source of these receptors: a man aged 50 to 59 who received an inactivated influenza vaccine.

This clonotype was observed at least ten times. V and J are TRBV12-3 or TRBV12-4 and TRBJ2-1; unclear D gene. The ends were cut back, 4 bases at V and 1 base at J, with 5 bases in the middle. The CDR3 length is 13 residues. The CDR3 nucleotides are TGTGCCAGCAGTTCATGGTCCTACAATGAGCAGTTCTTC. Translating it yields CASSSWSYNEQFF.

This clonotype was picked up a small number of times. The rearrangement uses TRBV20-1 and TRBJ2-7; tentative D call: TRBD2 (5 bases). CDR3 length: 16 residues. Trimming stripped 0 bases from V and 2 bases from J, with 17 bases between. Germline V CDR1 and CDR2: DFQATT, SNEGSKA (reference sequence). The CDR3 DNA follows: TGCAGTGCTAGAGATCGGGGTGCGGTCCGGACCTACGAGCAGTACTTC. This encodes CSARDRGAVRTYEQYF.

This clonotype was counted ten times or more. This chain links TRBV20-1 with TRBJ2-7; the match to TRBD1 covers 7 bases. V dropped 4 bases and J dropped 3; count of bases not matched to a gene: 3. This CDR3 region has 12 residues. In germline, CDR1 is DFQATT, CDR2 SNEGSKA (reference sequence). The CDR3 reads CSATGTDYEQYF. CDR3 nucleotide sequence: TGCAGTGCTACGGGGACAGACTACGAGCAGTACTTC.

This clonotype showed up just a few times. The gene calls are TRBV7-9 and TRBJ2-7; D uncertain. This CDR3 has 15 residues. The V end was cut by 1 base, the J end by 3 bases, with 13 bases between. Germline loops: CDR1 SEHNR, CDR2 FQNEAQ (reference sequence). For the CDR3, the DNA is TGTGCCAGCAGCTTAGTTTCGGGCCCCGGCTACGAGCAGTACTTC. It codes for CASSLVSGPGYEQYF.

This clonotype was seen a few times. This rearrangement joins TRBV5-1 to TRBJ2-7, with a possible D match to TRBD1 (5 bases). Trimming removed 4 bases from V and 3 bases from J, with 11 bases in between. Germline values: CDR1 SGHRS, CDR2 YFSETQ. The CDR3 is 13 residues long. CDR3 region: CASSRTPIYEQYF. For the CDR3, the DNA is TGCGCCAGCAGCCGGACACCGATCTACGAGCAGTACTTC. Full variable domain (rest looked up from reference TRBV5-1 and TRBJ2-7): KAGVTQTPRYLIKTRGQQVTLSCSPISGHRSVSWYQQTPGQGLQFLFEYFSETQRNKGNFPGRFSGRQFSNSRSEMNVSTLELGDSALYLCASSRTPIYEQYFGPGTRLTVT.

This clonotype was counted a few times. The chain is built from TRBV3-1 and TRBJ1-3, with D hard to call. The germline gives CDR1 LGHDT, CDR2 YNNKEL (reference sequence). The CDR3 contains 15 residues. V dropped 0 bases and J dropped 0 bases, with 6 bases sitting between them. The CDR3 spells CASSQDSHSGNTIYF. The CDR3 coding sequence is TGTGCCAGCAGCCAAGACAGCCACTCTGGAAACACCATATATTTT.

This clonotype has ten or more counts. The chain joins TRBV12-3 or TRBV12-4 to TRBJ2-1; 9 positions agree with TRBD2. The CDR3 has 15 amino acids. After removal of 8 bases from V and 9 bases from J, the junction contained 14 bases not matched to a gene. The CDR3 protein is CASDMAGGRGAEQFF. In DNA form, the CDR3 reads TGTGCCAGCGACATGGCGGGAGGGCGTGGAGCTGAGCAGTTCTTC.

J is TRBJ2-5 and V is TRBV10-2, with 11 positions matching TRBD2. In germline, CDR1 is WSHSY, CDR2 SAAADI. CDR3 length: 17 amino acids. With V trimmed by 4 bases and J by 4 bases, 11 bases remained unmatched. This CDR3 reads CASSGSGGAFLPETQYF. Written as DNA, the CDR3 is TGCGCCAGCAGTGGTAGCGGGGGGGCCTTCCTCCCAGAGACCCAGTACTTC.

The rearrangement links TRBV29-1 to TRBJ2-7; D may correspond to TRBD1 or TRBD2 (5 bases each). With 1 base removed from V and 3 bases from J, the gap between germline ends came to 10 bases. The germline V gene has CDR1 SQVTM and CDR2 ANQGSEA. This CDR3 contains 13 residues. For the CDR3, the DNA is TGCAGCGTTGAAGGGGACGGATTCTACGAGCAGTACTTC. It is translated as CSVEGDGFYEQYF.

The chain uses TRBV10-3 and TRBJ1-5, with D uncertain. Trimming took off 2 bases at V and 3 bases at J, with 8 bases between the two ends. Looked up from germline, CDR1 is ENHRY and CDR2 is SYGVKD. The CDR3 has 14 amino acids. In nucleotides, the CDR3 is TGTGCCATCAGTGAGAGCGCTGCCAATCAGCCCCAGCATTTT. It specifies CAISESAANQPQHF.

This clonotype appeared a few times. The V and J genes are TRBV20-1 and TRBJ2-1, with 8 bases lining up with TRBD2. This CDR3 is 14 amino acids long. The V gene's germline CDR1 is DFQATT and CDR2 SNEGSKA (reference sequence). With 6 bases clipped from V and 5 bases from J, the junction kept 9 bases outside the gene matches. This CDR3 reads CSAFRGGGHNEQFF. CDR3 sequence (DNA): TGCAGTGCCTTTCGGGGGGGAGGTCACAATGAGCAGTTCTTC.

This clonotype has just one count. The J gene is TRBJ1-1, the V gene TRBV27; D uncertain. This CDR3 is built from 15 residues. Germline assignment: CDR1 MNHEY and CDR2 SMNVEV (reference sequence). Trimming left V 2 bases short and J 3 bases short, with 13 bases between. DNA for the CDR3: TGTGCCAGCAGTTTAAAGCGGGTCGTTGACACTGAAGCTTTCTTT. This codes for CASSLKRVVDTEAFF.

There are many counts of this clonotype. V usage is TRBV11-2 and J usage is TRBJ2-7, with D maybe TRBD2 (6 bases). Germline V gene data show CDR1 as SGHAT and CDR2 as FQNNGV. The CDR3 is made up of 14 amino acids. Trimming cost V 5 bases and J 6 bases, with 17 bases left between them. The CDR3 DNA reads as TGTGCCAGCAGCGATATCCGGGGACTCGGCGAGCAGTACTTC. It is translated as CASSDIRGLGEQYF.

This clonotype was seen only a few times. This chain connects TRBV19 to TRBJ2-2, with D tentatively TRBD2 (5 bases). CDR3 size: 17 residues. Trimming removed 1 base at V and 5 bases at J, with 17 bases between. Germline V gene data show CDR1 as LNHDA and CDR2 as SQIVND (reference sequence). This CDR3 is CASSIVHPAGGTGELFF. In DNA form, the CDR3 reads TGTGCCAGTAGTATAGTCCATCCAGCAGGAGGTACCGGGGAGCTGTTTTTT.

Turning to this clonotype: This sequence may be a read error, since a much larger clone differs from it by one base. The chain links TRBV5-1 to TRBJ2-3, with D perhaps TRBD1 (5 bases). Germline V gives CDR1 SGHRS, CDR2 YFSETQ. V dropped 0 bases and J dropped 6 bases, with 17 bases sitting between them. The CDR3 extends over 16 amino acids. CDR3 in amino acids: CASSLEPRGLGDTQYF. Here the CDR3 DNA reads TGCGCCAGCAGCTTGGAGCCTAGGGGCTTGGGGGATACGCAGTATTTT.

The chain combines TRBV24-1 with TRBJ1-5; possible D gene TRBD1, 5 bases. The V end was cut by 0 bases, the J end by 4 bases, with 12 bases between. CDR1 is KGHDR, CDR2 SFDVKD, per germline. The CDR3 extends over 16 amino acids. The CDR3 here is CATSDLCRARNQPQHF. As DNA, the CDR3 is TGTGCCACCAGTGATTTGTGCAGGGCCCGAAATCAGCCCCAGCATTTT.

The V gene is TRBV5-5, the J gene TRBJ2-7, with 7 bases identical to TRBD1. Trimming removed 0 bases from V and 2 bases from J; junction bases left unmatched: 5. The V gene's germline CDR1 is SGHKS and CDR2 YYEKEE (reference sequence). The CDR3 spans 15 residues. CDR3 sequence reads: CASSLEGAVAYEQYF. CDR3 nucleotide sequence: TGTGCCAGCAGCTTGGAGGGGGCCGTTGCCTACGAGCAGTACTTC.

The rearrangement joins TRBV20-1 to TRBJ2-3; 7 bases align to TRBD1. This CDR3 is built from 15 residues. The germline CDR1 and CDR2 sequences are DFQATT and SNEGSKA (reference sequence). With V trimmed by 4 bases and J by 1 base, 8 bases remained unmatched. As DNA, the CDR3 is TGCAGTGCTAATTCGGGACAGCGAGGCACAGATACGCAGTATTTT. Translating it yields CSANSGQRGTDTQYF.

The sample holds a few counts of this clonotype. The J gene is TRBJ2-7, the V gene TRBV7-2; no definite D call. Germline V gene lookup returns CDR1 SGHTA and CDR2 FQGNSA. Deletions cut 1 base from V and 5 bases from J, with 18 bases between. This CDR3 is built from 16 residues. The CDR3, as DNA: TGTGCCAGCAGCTTAGAGGGTAGTATCGTCCGTGACGAGCAGTACTTC. Its protein product is CASSLEGSIVRDEQYF.

This clonotype was counted ten times or more. The chain combines TRBV5-1 with TRBJ1-2; D is undetermined. Trimming stripped 4 bases from V and 6 bases from J, with 19 bases between. CDR1 is SGHRS and CDR2 is YFSETQ in the germline V gene. The CDR3 spans 15 residues. The chain's CDR3 is CASSIRTDLPDGYTF. CDR3 nucleotide sequence: TGCGCCAGCAGCATTCGGACCGACTTACCCGATGGCTACACCTTC.

The sample holds a few counts of this clonotype. This chain connects TRBV11-2 to TRBJ2-1; 9 nucleotides line up with TRBD2. The ends lost 1 base at V and 3 bases at J; junction bases unmatched: 7. The CDR3 runs 17 residues. CDR1 and CDR2 (germline): SGHAT, FQNNGV. The CDR3 coding sequence is TGTGCCAGCAGCTTAGTTGTGTCTAGCGGGATCTACAATGAGCAGTTCTTC. Translated: CASSLVVSSGIYNEQFF.

This clonotype was counted a few times. The rearrangement joins TRBV27 to TRBJ1-5; weak D call: TRBD1 (5 bases). The germline V and J ends were trimmed by 3 bases and 0 bases, with 15 bases remaining between them. Germline V gene lookup returns CDR1 MNHEY and CDR2 SMNVEV (reference sequence). The CDR3 length is 17 residues. The CDR3 sequence is CASSLNGAAYSNQPQHF. Written as DNA, the CDR3 is TGTGCCAGCAGTTTGAACGGGGCTGCTTATAGCAATCAGCCCCAGCATTTT.

This clonotype was seen a handful of times. The chain recombines TRBV12-3 or TRBV12-4 with TRBJ1-4, with TRBD1 identical over 8 bases. The CDR3 is 15 amino acids. Trimming removed 5 bases from V and 3 bases from J; junction bases left unmatched: 5. The CDR3 DNA reads as TGTGCCAGCAGTAAGGACAGGGCGGCTAATGAAAAACTGTTTTTT. Translation: CASSKDRAANEKLFF.

The V and J genes are TRBV3-1 and TRBJ1-6; 7 bases fit TRBD1. After removal of 5 bases from V and 8 bases from J, the junction contained 6 bases not matched to a gene. CDR3 length equals 14 residues. Germline CDR1 LGHDT, CDR2 YNNKEL (reference sequence). The CDR3 nucleotides are TGTGCCAGCAGCGTCAGGGGGGCGGATTCACCCCTCCACTTT. Amino acids: CASSVRGADSPLHF.

This clonotype was seen a few times. This chain links TRBV5-5 with TRBJ2-1, with a possible D match to TRBD2 (5 bases). The germline V gene has CDR1 SGHKS and CDR2 YYEKEE (reference sequence). V was shortened by 4 bases and J by 0 bases, with 14 bases between the two germline ends. There are 16 residues in the CDR3. In DNA, the CDR3 is TGTGCCAGCAGCCGGGGATTTGACAACTCCTACAATGAGCAGTTCTTC. Its translation: CASSRGFDNSYNEQFF.